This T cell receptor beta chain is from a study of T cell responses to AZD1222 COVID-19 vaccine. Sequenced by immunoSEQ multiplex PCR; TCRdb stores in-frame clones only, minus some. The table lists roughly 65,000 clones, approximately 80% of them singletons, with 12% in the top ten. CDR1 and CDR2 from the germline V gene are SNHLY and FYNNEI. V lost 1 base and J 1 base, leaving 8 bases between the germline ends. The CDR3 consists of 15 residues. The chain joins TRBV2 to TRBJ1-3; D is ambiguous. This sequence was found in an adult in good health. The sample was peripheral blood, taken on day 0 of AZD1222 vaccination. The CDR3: CASSEVGFSGNTIYF. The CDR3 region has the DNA TGTGCCAGCAGTGAAGTGGGGTTTTCTGGAAACACCATATATTTT. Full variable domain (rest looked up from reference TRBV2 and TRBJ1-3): EPEVTQTPSHQVTQMGQEVILRCVPISNHLYFYWYRQILGQKVEFLVSFYNNEISEKSEIFDDQFSVERPDGSNFTLKIRSTKLEDSAMYFCASSEVGFSGNTIYFGEGSWLTVV.